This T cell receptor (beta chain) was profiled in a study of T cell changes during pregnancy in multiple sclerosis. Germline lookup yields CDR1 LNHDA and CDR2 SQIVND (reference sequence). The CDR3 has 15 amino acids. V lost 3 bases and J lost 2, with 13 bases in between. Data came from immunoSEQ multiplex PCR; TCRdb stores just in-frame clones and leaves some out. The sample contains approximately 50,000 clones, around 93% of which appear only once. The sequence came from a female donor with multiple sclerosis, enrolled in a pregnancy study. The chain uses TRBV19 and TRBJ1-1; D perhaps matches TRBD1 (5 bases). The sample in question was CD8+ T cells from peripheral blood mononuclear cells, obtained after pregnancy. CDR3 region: CASSIGGNTNTEAFF. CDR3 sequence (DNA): TGTGCCAGTAGTATTGGGGGGAACACCAACACTGAAGCTTTCTTT.